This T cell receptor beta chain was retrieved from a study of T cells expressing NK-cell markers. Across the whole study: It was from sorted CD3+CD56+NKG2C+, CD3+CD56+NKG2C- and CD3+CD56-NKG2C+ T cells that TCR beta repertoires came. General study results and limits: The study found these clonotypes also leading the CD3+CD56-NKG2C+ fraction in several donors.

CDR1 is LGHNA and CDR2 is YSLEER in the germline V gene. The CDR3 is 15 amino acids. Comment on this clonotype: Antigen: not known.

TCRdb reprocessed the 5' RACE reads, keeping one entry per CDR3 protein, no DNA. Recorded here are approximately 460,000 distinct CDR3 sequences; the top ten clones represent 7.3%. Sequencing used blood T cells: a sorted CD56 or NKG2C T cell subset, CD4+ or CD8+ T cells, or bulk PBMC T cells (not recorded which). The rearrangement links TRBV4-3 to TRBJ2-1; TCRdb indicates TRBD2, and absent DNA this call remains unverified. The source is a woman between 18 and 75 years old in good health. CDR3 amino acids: CASSTTSGRDNEQFF.